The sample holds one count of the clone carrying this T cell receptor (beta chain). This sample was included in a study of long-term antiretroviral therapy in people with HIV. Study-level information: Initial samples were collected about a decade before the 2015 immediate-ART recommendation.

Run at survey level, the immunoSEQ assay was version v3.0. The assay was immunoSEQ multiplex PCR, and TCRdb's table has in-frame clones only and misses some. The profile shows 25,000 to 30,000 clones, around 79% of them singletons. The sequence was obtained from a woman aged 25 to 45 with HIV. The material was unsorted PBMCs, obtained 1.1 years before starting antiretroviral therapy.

The CDR3 loop reads CASSVDRVAQYF. CDR3 coding DNA: TGTGCCAGCAGCGTGGACAGGGTGGCGCAGTATTTT. This chain uses TRBV5-6 with TRBJ2-3; 8 bases agree with TRBD1. CDR3 length: 12 amino acids. Germline assignment: CDR1 SGHDT and CDR2 YYEEEE. J lost 10 bases, V lost 4 bases, and 5 bases had no gene match.